This entry is about one T cell receptor (beta chain). Trimming shortened V by 8 bases and J by 6 bases, and 12 bases separated the two germline ends. The CDR3 sequence is 11 residues long. Looked up from germline, CDR1 is SQVTM and CDR2 is ANQGSEA. The repertoire was sequenced with immunoSEQ multiplex PCR; TCRdb's copy has only in-frame clones and lacks some. The profile shows 60,000 to 70,000 clones, roughly 98% of them singletons. The sample is drawn from a study of technical replicates of blood from a few donors. What was sequenced was T cells isolated from PBMCs. The receptor was isolated from a human donor in good health. This chain uses TRBV29-1 with TRBJ2-3; a possible D gene is TRBD1 (6 bases). In DNA, the CDR3 is TGCAGCTATGGGACATCCGATACGCAGTATTTT. This gives the protein CSYGTSDTQYF.